These T cell receptor beta chains were read from a single sample in a study of control samples from healthy donors and cancer patients. Some clones are missing from TCRdb's copy, which holds only in-frame ones; the method was immunoSEQ multiplex PCR. This sample yields approximately 150,000 clones, of which 92% are seen a single time; roughly 0.7% belongs to the top ten. Sequenced input: blood. These receptors were obtained from a woman aged 30 to 39 in good health. Both conserved end residues are part of each CDR3.

TRBV2	TRBJ2-3	CASRGLAGANTQYF
TRBV20-1	TRBJ1-1	CSARREGEAFF
TRBV6-5	TRBJ2-2	CASSWDRGRPGELFF
TRBV3-1/TRBV3-2	TRBJ2-7	CASSHMDRVDYEQYF
TRBV27	TRBJ2-1	CASSLGTTYNEQFF
TRBV6-5	TRBJ1-5	CASSFGQGSQPQHF
TRBV11-2	TRBJ2-5	CASSSLAGGQETQYF
TRBV5-1	TRBJ2-6	CASSPSGAGANVLTF
TRBV2	TRBJ2-1	CASSERGQGNNEQFF
TRBV7-3	TRBJ2-6	CASSGAGVSGANVLTF
TRBV6-2/TRBV6-3	TRBJ1-2	CASSLQRFGYTF
TRBV11-2	TRBJ2-1	CASKLRLAGFKNNEQFF
TRBV5-1	TRBJ1-6	CASSLAREGSPLHF
TRBV6-4	TRBJ2-1	CASSDSASGGDEQFF
TRBV7-7	TRBJ2-3	CASSLRSGTTDTQYF
TRBV15	TRBJ2-1	CATSRGTSGSNEQFF
TRBV7-3	TRBJ2-3	CASSGAGATDTQYF
TRBV7-2	TRBJ1-5	CASSLGRAFNQPQHF
TRBV2	TRBJ1-3	CAISGRAGNTIYF
TRBV5-1	TRBJ1-4	CASSLGALNEKLFF
TRBV19	TRBJ2-7	CASSIDGDRGDEQYF
TRBV5-4	TRBJ1-1	CASSPRTDNTEAFF
TRBV6-5	TRBJ1-2	CASSYSTANGYTF
TRBV25-1	TRBJ2-7	CASSGVSTYEQYF
TRBV2	TRBJ1-5	CASSEVGSLDGAQHF
TRBV6-4	TRBJ2-7	CASSPPGLAGVGSYEQYF
TRBV28	TRBJ1-1	CASIPQWNTEAFF
TRBV28	TRBJ2-1	CASNPRGTASNEQFF
TRBV5-8	TRBJ2-1	CASSLRGGYNEQFF
TRBV7-9	TRBJ2-7	CASSLEPGALNEQYF
TRBV6-5	TRBJ2-4	CASRGDISGNIQYF
TRBV7-2	TRBJ2-1	CASSLALVNNEQFF
TRBV20-1	TRBJ2-1	CSASSLAGQYEQFF
TRBV9	TRBJ2-1	CASSRTSGREYNEQFF
TRBV27	TRBJ1-6	CASRVEAYYNSPLHF
TRBV4-1	TRBJ2-3	CASTPVASGTQYF